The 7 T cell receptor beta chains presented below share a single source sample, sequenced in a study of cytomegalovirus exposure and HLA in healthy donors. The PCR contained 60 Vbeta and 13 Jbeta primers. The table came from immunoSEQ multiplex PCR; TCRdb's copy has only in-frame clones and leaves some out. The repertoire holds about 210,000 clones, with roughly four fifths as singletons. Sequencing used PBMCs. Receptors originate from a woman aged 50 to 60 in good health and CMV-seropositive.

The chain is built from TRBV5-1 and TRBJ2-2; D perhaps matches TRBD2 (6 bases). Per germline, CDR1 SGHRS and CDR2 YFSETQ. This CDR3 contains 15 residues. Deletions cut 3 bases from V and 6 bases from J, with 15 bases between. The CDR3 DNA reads TGCGCCAGCAGCTGGCCCCCTGGGGAGGCCGGGGAGCTGTTTTTT. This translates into CASSWPPGEAGELFF.

CDR3 residues: CASSLGRGYGYTF. The CDR3 DNA is TGTGCCAGCAGCTTAGGCAGGGGGTATGGCTACACCTTC. The chain couples TRBV7-3 to TRBJ1-2; TRBD1 matches 7 bases. The V gene's germline CDR1 is SGHTA and CDR2 FQGTGA. The junction had 2 bases not matched to a gene; V was cut back by 2 bases and J by 5 bases. The CDR3 is 13 amino acids.

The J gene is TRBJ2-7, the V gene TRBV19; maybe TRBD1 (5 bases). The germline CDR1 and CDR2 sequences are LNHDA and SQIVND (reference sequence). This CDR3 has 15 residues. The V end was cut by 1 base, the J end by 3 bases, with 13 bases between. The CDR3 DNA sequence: TGTGCCAGTAGTATAGGTCCCGCAGGGCACTACGAGCAGTACTTC. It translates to CASSIGPAGHYEQYF.

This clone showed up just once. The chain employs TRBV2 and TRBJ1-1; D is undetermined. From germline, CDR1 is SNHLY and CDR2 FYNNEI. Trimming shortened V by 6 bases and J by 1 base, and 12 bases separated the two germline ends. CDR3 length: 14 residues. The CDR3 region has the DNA TGTGCCAGCAGGCGGGAGACTGGGAACACTGAAGCTTTCTTT. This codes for CASRRETGNTEAFF.

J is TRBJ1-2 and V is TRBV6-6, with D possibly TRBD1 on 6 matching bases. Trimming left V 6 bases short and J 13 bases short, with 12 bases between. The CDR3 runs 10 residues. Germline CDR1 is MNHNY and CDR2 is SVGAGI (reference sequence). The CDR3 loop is CASSPGGLTF. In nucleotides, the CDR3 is TGTGCCAGCAGCCCCGGGGGGCTCACCTTC.

CDR3 sequence reads: CASSTLTGRRNQPQHF. In DNA form, the CDR3 reads TGTGCCAGCAGTACGCTGACAGGGAGACGCAATCAGCCCCAGCATTTT. The chain carries TRBV28 and TRBJ1-5; 7 bases map to TRBD1. Germline assignment: CDR1 MDHEN and CDR2 SYDVKM. The V gene end was trimmed by 5 bases and the J gene end by 2 bases; junction bases not matched to a gene: 9. The CDR3 sequence is 16 residues long.

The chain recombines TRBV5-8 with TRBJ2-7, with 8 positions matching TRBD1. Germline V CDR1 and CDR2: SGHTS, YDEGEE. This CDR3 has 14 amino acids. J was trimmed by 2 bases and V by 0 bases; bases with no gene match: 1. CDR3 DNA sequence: TGTGCCAGCAGCTTGGGGACAGGGCCCTACGAGCAGTACTTC. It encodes CASSLGTGPYEQYF. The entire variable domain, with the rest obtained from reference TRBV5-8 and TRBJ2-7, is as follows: EAGVTQSPTHLIKTRGQQATLRCSPISGHTSVYWYQQALGLGLQFLLWYDEGEERNRGNFPPRFSGRQFPNYSSELNVNALELEDSALYLCASSLGTGPYEQYFGPGTRLTVT.